This TCR beta chain was observed in a study of shared clonotypes between healthy human individuals. Notes on the study in general: As a rule, naive subsets had a larger estimated richness than memory subsets. Non-shared clonotypes were found to have lower generation probabilities than the clonotypes that were shared by all four of the sorted-subset donors.

This CDR3 spans 16 amino acids. CDR1 and CDR2 from the germline V gene are SGHDN and FVKESK. The trim removed 2 bases at V and 4 bases at J, leaving 7 bases unmatched. CD4+ cells yielded CD45RA+ naive and CD45RA-negative memory subsets. Comment on this clone: Antigen specificity is unknown.

Repertoires were generated with immunoSEQ multiplex PCR, while TCRdb's copy carries only in-frame clones and drops some. Of approximately 500,000 clones listed, about 96% were seen once; the top ten hold approximately 0.06%. The TCR comes from a woman younger than 45 in good health. V usage is TRBV14 and J usage is TRBJ2-1; 8 bases fit TRBD1. The source material was naive CD4+ T cells sorted from blood. Subset of the sample: CD45RA+ positively selected. The CDR3 loop reads CASSQHDRGPYNEQFF. The CDR3, as DNA: TGTGCCAGCAGCCAACACGACAGGGGACCGTACAATGAGCAGTTCTTC.